This T cell receptor beta chain originates from a study of blood T cell repertoires in COVID-19. Study summary: The study drew acute and convalescent COVID-19 samples from the United States, Italy and Spain. PBMCs, B-cell-depleted T cells, or T cells provided the cDNA or gDNA that made up the material.

The J segment lost 3 bases and the V segment lost 4 bases, leaving 4 bases of the junction unmatched. This CDR3 is built from 15 residues. Germline lookup yields CDR1 KGHSH and CDR2 LQKENI. Study processing details: Using reference gene primer amplification, nucleated cell counts were estimated. Repertoires were generated with immunoSEQ multiplex PCR, while TCRdb's copy carries only in-frame clones and drops some. That table gives V, J and clone size, and the DNA gave D and trimming. The sample has under 130,000 clones, 88% seen once. The source is a human donor in a cohort sampled during active COVID-19. The sequenced sample consisted of peripheral blood. The gene calls are TRBV18 and TRBJ1-5, with 9 bases identical to TRBD1. DNA for the CDR3: TGTGCCAGCTCACAAACAGGGGGCACCAATCAGCCCCAGCATTTT. Its translation: CASSQTGGTNQPQHF.